Below, 20 T cell receptor beta chains from the same sample are listed, as sequenced in a study of shared clonotypes between healthy human individuals. This table comes from immunoSEQ multiplex PCR, and its TCRdb copy is limited to in-frame clones, with some not included. The table has 1 million to 1.3 million clones, around 82% seen once. The specimen was memory CD4+ T cells from PBMCs. The subset was: CD45RA-negative fraction. These TCRs come from a man between 18 and 35 years old in good health. Some clones in this sample may be carry-over from other donors' samples.

Turning to this clone: Other DNA sequences in this sample translate to the same CDR3. This sequence joins TRBV7-3 and TRBJ2-3; D not resolved. Deletions cut 1 base from V and 0 bases from J, with 8 bases between. The CDR3 covers 15 residues. The germline gives CDR1 SGHTA, CDR2 FQGTGA. The CDR3 bases are TGTGCCAGCAGCTTAAGGCCGACTAGCACAGATACGCAGTATTTT. This sequence encodes CASSLRPTSTDTQYF.

Many counts were recorded for this clone. The chain links TRBV4-2 to TRBJ2-7; a possible D gene is TRBD2 (6 bases). CDR3 length: 14 residues. The V end lost 3 bases, the J end lost 4 bases, and 13 bases lay between the germline ends. The germline V gene has CDR1 LGHNA and CDR2 YNFKEQ. The DNA for the CDR3 is TGTGCCAGCAGCCACTCTTCAGGAGGGTACGAGCAGTACTTC. Translation: CASSHSSGGYEQYF.

The CDR3 spells CASSVGVSGRGEQYF. The CDR3 DNA follows: TGTGCCAGCAGCGTAGGAGTTAGCGGGAGAGGCGAGCAGTACTTC. The V gene is TRBV9, the J gene TRBJ2-7; 9 bases align to TRBD2. The germline V gene encodes CDR1 SGDLS and CDR2 YYNGEE. V gave up 0 bases and J gave up 6 bases; unmatched junction bases: 7. This CDR3 region has 15 residues.

The V call is TRBV7-9, the J call TRBJ1-4; perhaps TRBD1 as D (5 bases). This CDR3 has 14 amino acids. Germline CDR1 reads SEHNR; CDR2 reads FQNEAQ (reference sequence). The V and J ends lost 2 bases and 8 bases respectively, with 12 bases between them. CDR3 sequence: CASSLIGTAEKLFF. In nucleotides, the CDR3 is TGTGCCAGCAGCTTAATTGGGACGGCAGAAAAACTGTTTTTT.

This chain joins TRBV19 and TRBJ1-2; a possible D gene is TRBD1 (6 bases). The CDR3 is made up of 16 amino acids. In germline, CDR1 is LNHDA, CDR2 SQIVND (reference sequence). V lost 5 bases to trimming and J lost 2 bases, with 18 bases between them. The CDR3 loop is CASSSSGAAVNYGYTF. Written as DNA, the CDR3 is TGTGCCAGTAGTTCGTCGGGGGCCGCCGTCAACTATGGCTACACCTTC.

J is TRBJ2-5 and V is TRBV2; D may be TRBD1 (6 bases). The V gene's germline CDR1 is SNHLY and CDR2 FYNNEI. CDR3 length: 14 amino acids. V was cut by 6 bases and J by 0 bases, with 11 bases left in between. The CDR3 loop reads CASSAGTYQETQYF. The CDR3 coding sequence is TGTGCCAGCAGCGCCGGGACATACCAAGAGACCCAGTACTTC.

Only a few counts were recorded for this clone. The chain carries TRBV7-3 and TRBJ1-1, with D perhaps matching TRBD1 (5 bases). Deletions cut 4 bases from V and 5 bases from J, with 14 bases between. The CDR3 covers 14 residues. CDR1 and CDR2 from the germline V gene are SGHTA and FQGTGA. CDR3 sequence (DNA): TGTGCCAGCAGCTCTGAAGGTGGGGGGACTGAAGCTTTCTTT. The encoded protein is CASSSEGGGTEAFF.

The chain carries TRBV7-9 and TRBJ1-4, with 7 bases lining up with TRBD1. The CDR3 has 15 residues. The germline V gene has CDR1 SEHNR and CDR2 FQNEAQ (reference sequence). V trimming: 2 bases; J trimming: 2 bases; junction bases outside the gene matches: 2. The CDR3 loop is CASSLSQGTNEKLFF. The DNA for the CDR3 is TGTGCCAGCAGCTTATCACAGGGGACTAATGAAAAACTGTTTTTT.

This clone was picked up a small number of times. The same CDR3 is also encoded by other DNA sequences in this sample. CDR3 nucleotide sequence: TGTGCCAGCAGCCCCAGGACTAGCGGGAGCACAGATACGCAGTATTTT. This encodes CASSPRTSGSTDTQYF. The V and J genes are TRBV11-2 and TRBJ2-3, with 11 bases that match TRBD2. V was pared by 5 bases and J by 0 bases, with 4 bases of the junction left unmatched. This CDR3 spans 16 amino acids. Looked up from germline, CDR1 is SGHAT and CDR2 is FQNNGV.

V is TRBV11-3 and J is TRBJ2-4; 9 bases map to TRBD1. CDR3 length: 14 residues. Germline CDR1 is SGHNT and CDR2 is YENEEA. V shed 5 bases, J shed 7 bases, and the junction held 6 bases outside the gene matches. DNA of the CDR3: TGTGCCAGCAGCCTTGGACAGGGGACTAACATTCAGTACTTC. As protein: CASSLGQGTNIQYF.

The CDR3: CASSPDRGFGNTIYF. CDR3 nucleotide sequence: TGTGCCAGCTCACCAGACAGGGGTTTTGGAAACACCATATATTTT. This rearrangement joins TRBV18 to TRBJ1-3; 8 bases are shared with TRBD1. With 2 bases clipped from V and 3 bases from J, the junction kept 3 bases outside the gene matches. The CDR3 is 15 residues long. The germline V gene has CDR1 KGHSH and CDR2 LQKENI.

The table lists this clone with a count of one. The chain employs TRBV10-3 and TRBJ1-3; 10 bases are shared with TRBD1. The trim removed 10 bases at V and 0 bases at J, leaving 6 bases unmatched. The germline V gene encodes CDR1 ENHRY and CDR2 SYGVKD. The CDR3 runs to 15 residues. CDR3 DNA sequence: TGTGCCAGCGGGACAGGGGCAAACTCTGGAAACACCATATATTTT. Translated: CASGTGANSGNTIYF.

J is TRBJ1-4 and V is TRBV27; no clear D. The germline V gene has CDR1 MNHEY and CDR2 SMNVEV (reference sequence). This CDR3 region has 11 residues. Trimming left V 9 bases short and J 3 bases short, with 5 bases between. The CDR3 region is CARHSNEKLFF. The DNA for the CDR3 is TGTGCCAGGCACTCTAATGAAAAACTGTTTTTT.

The chain is built from TRBV6-1 and TRBJ2-7, with a tentative D call TRBD2 (7 bases). The germline V gene encodes CDR1 MNHNS and CDR2 SASEGT. Trimming took 6 bases from V and 1 from J, leaving 16 bases between them. This CDR3 has 15 amino acids. The CDR3 DNA reads as TGTGCCAGCAGAAAAGGGGAGGGGGATTCCTACGAGCAGTACTTC. This gives the protein CASRKGEGDSYEQYF.

This clone was seen once. This chain connects TRBV7-9 to TRBJ2-1; TRBD2 matches at 8 bases. The CDR3 consists of 17 residues. The V gene's germline CDR1 is SEHNR and CDR2 FQNEAQ (reference sequence). Unmatched junction bases numbered 12, after V lost 7 bases and J lost 1 base. The CDR3 region is CASNPTAGGSSYNEQFF. The DNA for the CDR3 is TGTGCCAGCAACCCCACGGCGGGGGGCAGTTCCTACAATGAGCAGTTCTTC. Filled out from reference TRBV7-9 and TRBJ2-1, the complete variable domain reads DTGVSQNPRHKITKRGQNVTFRCDPISEHNRLYWYRQTLGQGPEFLTYFQNEAQLEKSRLLSDRFSAERPKGSFSTLEIQRTEQGDSAMYLCASNPTAGGSSYNEQFFGPGTRLTVL.

The gene calls are TRBV9 and TRBJ1-4, with TRBD1 matching 10 bases. Germline V lookup: CDR1 SGDLS, CDR2 YYNGEE. The CDR3 contains 18 residues. The V gene end was trimmed by 1 base and the J gene end by 5 bases; junction bases not matched to a gene: 11. The CDR3 sequence is CASSVYPWDRGGNEKLFF. CDR3 DNA sequence: TGTGCCAGCAGCGTATATCCCTGGGACAGGGGAGGGAATGAAAAACTGTTTTTT.

In this sample, this clone turned up once. The chain links TRBV7-2 to TRBJ2-4, with 8 nucleotides matching TRBD1. The V gene end was trimmed by 5 bases and the J gene end by 3 bases; junction bases not matched to a gene: 9. The CDR3 is made up of 16 amino acids. Germline V gene sequence: CDR1 SGHTA, CDR2 FQGNSA. For the CDR3, the DNA is TGTGCCAGCAGCGCCCGCCAGGGGGCGGACAAAAACATTCAGTACTTC. The encoded protein is CASSARQGADKNIQYF.

The chain joins TRBV9 to TRBJ2-7; no firm D call. The V end was cut by 7 bases, the J end by 6 bases, with 29 bases between. The CDR3 is 17 amino acids. Per germline, CDR1 SGDLS and CDR2 YYNGEE. CDR3 loop: CASPKRCGVRVTAEQYF. CDR3 nucleotide sequence: TGTGCCAGCCCCAAGAGGTGTGGGGTAAGGGTAACTGCCGAGCAGTACTTC.

This clone occurred a few times. The chain carries TRBV6-5 and TRBJ1-1, with 9 nucleotides matching TRBD1. V shed 6 bases, J shed 8 bases, and the junction held 10 bases outside the gene matches. This CDR3 comprises 14 residues. The germline V gene has CDR1 MNHEY and CDR2 SVGAGI. CDR3 DNA sequence: TGTGCCAGCAGCGGGGACAGGGTAGGGTTCGAAGCTTTCTTT. Amino acids: CASSGDRVGFEAFF.

Notes on this clone: An end of the junction differs from the germline gene, which may be a read error. The chain has TRBV29-1 and TRBJ2-4; D perhaps matches TRBD2 (7 bases). The CDR3 is made up of 11 amino acids. Germline assignment: CDR1 SQVTM and CDR2 ANQGSEA. CDR3 nucleotides: TGTGCGGGGGCCTTAGAAAACATTCAGTACTTC. Amino acid sequence: CAGALENIQYF.